This entry lists 24 T cell receptor beta chains sequenced from one sample in a study of breast tumors, draining lymph nodes, adjacent tissues. Breast cancer patients provided tissue from their axillary draining lymph nodes. TCRdb re-analysed the multiplex PCR reads in MiXCR, keeping a single row per CDR3 protein. The sample consists of some 170,000 distinct CDR3 sequences, 33% of them appearing once. Sequencing was done on a sample of axillary lymph node tissue. These receptors came from a female donor with breast cancer. Some clones in this sample may be carry-over from other donors' samples.

This clonotype was seen many times. This chain links TRBV4-3 with TRBJ2-7; maybe TRBD1 (5 bases). The CDR3 extends over 13 amino acids. Germline V gene data show CDR1 as LGHNA and CDR2 as YSLEER. V was shortened by 4 bases and J by 7 bases, with 14 bases between the two germline ends. Written as DNA, the CDR3 is TGCGCCAGCAGCCCAACAGGTTTCGGGGAGCAGTACTTC. Translating gives CASSPTGFGEQYF.

This clonotype has at least ten counts. The chain is built from TRBV5-1 and TRBJ2-7; TRBD1 agrees at 9 bases. Germline trimming cut 2 bases from V and 7 bases from J; bases unmatched to any gene: 13. This CDR3 spans 16 amino acids. Germline V gene sequence: CDR1 SGHRS, CDR2 YFSETQ. The CDR3 here is CASSFGGGTGKREQYF. CDR3 bases: TGCGCCAGCAGCTTTGGGGGCGGGACAGGGAAAAGAGAGCAGTACTTC.

The chain links TRBV20-1 to TRBJ2-1; 11 bases are shared with TRBD2. The germline V gene encodes CDR1 DFQATT and CDR2 SNEGSKA (reference sequence). V lost 6 bases and J lost 6; bases outside the gene matches: 13. The CDR3 length is 16 residues. In DNA, the CDR3 is TGCAGTGCCCCTCAGGGTACTAGCGGGAGTTCCAATGAGCAGTTCTTC. Protein: CSAPQGTSGSSNEQFF.

This clonotype showed up many times. J is TRBJ2-3 and V is TRBV6-5; D call uncertain. Trimming took off 6 bases at V and 2 bases at J, with 15 bases between the two ends. Germline CDR1 and CDR2: MNHEY and SVGAGI. This CDR3 contains 15 residues. The CDR3 here is CASSRSVNPTDTQYF. The CDR3 nucleotides are TGTGCCAGCAGCCGCTCGGTCAACCCCACAGATACGCAGTATTTT.

This clonotype has ten or more counts. This sequence joins TRBV27 and TRBJ1-2, with 9 bases fitting TRBD1. V was pared by 6 bases and J by 4 bases, with 6 bases of the junction left unmatched. Germline CDR1 is MNHEY and CDR2 is SMNVEV (reference sequence). CDR3 length: 14 residues. This chain's CDR3 is CASSATDRGYGYTF. CDR3 DNA sequence: TGTGCCAGCAGCGCTACGGACAGGGGCTATGGCTACACCTTC.

The chain is built from TRBV7-3 and TRBJ1-1; a possible D gene is TRBD1 (5 bases). The V end lost 5 bases, the J end lost 0 bases, and 10 bases lay between the germline ends. Germline V gives CDR1 SGHTA, CDR2 FQGTGA. This CDR3 region has 14 residues. The CDR3 here is CASSLEGMNTEAFF. CDR3 coding DNA: TGTGCCAGCAGCCTTGAGGGGATGAACACTGAAGCTTTCTTT.

This clonotype occurred many times. V usage is TRBV5-1 and J usage is TRBJ1-4; D perhaps matches TRBD1 (6 bases). Trimming pared 3 bases from V and 4 bases from J, leaving 16 bases between. Germline V lookup: CDR1 SGHRS, CDR2 YFSETQ. CDR3 length: 16 residues. The CDR3 loop is CASSSLGAGRNEKLFF. CDR3 sequence (DNA): TGCGCCAGCAGCTCCTTGGGGGCAGGGCGTAATGAAAAACTGTTTTTT.

As to this clonotype: The DNA is omitted, as the CDR3 cannot be located on it reliably, and the CDR3 follows TCRdb's listing. The genes are TRBV2 and TRBJ2-5; whether TRBD1, the table's D call, matches the DNA was not checked. Germline assignment: CDR1 SNHLY and CDR2 FYNNEI. The CDR3 length is 20 residues, termini included. CDR3 loop: CASSSDGNTEAFFGQGTQYF.

The V call is TRBV9, the J call TRBJ1-3, with D possibly being TRBD1 (5 bases). There are 14 residues in the CDR3. The V end was cut by 2 bases, the J end by 4 bases, with 10 bases between. Per germline, CDR1 SGDLS and CDR2 YYNGEE. The CDR3 DNA follows: TGTGCCAGCAGCGTCGGGGGGACGGGAAACACCATATATTTT. Amino acids: CASSVGGTGNTIYF.

The gene calls are TRBV11-2 and TRBJ1-1, with D possibly TRBD1 on 6 matching bases. This CDR3 region has 15 residues. Trimming stripped 5 bases from V and 5 bases from J, with 18 bases between. The V gene's germline CDR1 is SGHAT and CDR2 FQNNGV. The CDR3 spells CASSPQKGRGTEAFF. The CDR3 DNA sequence: TGTGCCAGCAGCCCACAAAAGGGCAGGGGAACTGAAGCTTTCTTT.

This clonotype was seen at least ten times. The J gene is TRBJ2-3, the V gene TRBV19; the D gene is possibly TRBD1 (5 bases). The CDR3 totals 15 residues. Germline-derived CDR1 and CDR2 are LNHDA and SQIVND (reference sequence). Deletions cut 3 bases from V and 0 bases from J, with 10 bases between. Written as DNA, the CDR3 is TGTGCCAGTAGTATTACCAGGGCGAGCACAGATACGCAGTATTTT. Its protein product is CASSITRASTDTQYF.

To note about this clonotype: Possible read error: a much larger clone is one base away. The J gene is TRBJ2-2, the V gene TRBV5-6, with 7 bases matching TRBD2. This CDR3 has 15 residues. Germline CDR1 is SGHDT and CDR2 is YYEEEE. The J segment lost 5 bases and the V segment lost 4 bases, leaving 8 bases of the junction unmatched. In DNA form, the CDR3 reads TGTGCCAGCAGCGGAATGACAGCGGGGACCGGGGAGCTGTTTTTT. Translating gives CASSGMTAGTGELFF.

As regards this clonotype: This may be a read error: a much more frequent sequence differs by one nucleotide. This chain connects TRBV27 to TRBJ1-4, with 12 bases matching TRBD1. The CDR3 contains 16 residues. Germline V lookup: CDR1 MNHEY, CDR2 SMNVEV (reference sequence). This CDR3 is CPSSATGTGGSGKLFF. For the CDR3, the DNA is TGTCCCAGCAGTGCCACCGGGACAGGGGGCAGTGGGAAACTGTTTTTT.

Of note for this clonotype: A much larger clone lies one base from this, so it may be a read error. This chain uses TRBV20-1 with TRBJ2-1; the match to TRBD1 covers 7 bases. Losses at the gene ends were 6 bases for V and 9 bases for J; bases not matched to a gene: 14. The germline CDR1 and CDR2 sequences are DFQATT and SNEGSKA (reference sequence). This CDR3 has 14 amino acids. The CDR3 DNA reads TGCAGTGCGAGACCAGGGGGATTTGGCACTGAGCAGTTCTTC. Protein: CSARPGGFGTEQFF.

This chain joins TRBV7-9 and TRBJ1-6; D possibly corresponds to TRBD1 (5 bases). CDR3 size: 9 residues. V was shortened by 4 bases and J by 19 bases, with 8 bases between the two germline ends. Per germline, CDR1 SEHNR and CDR2 FQNEAQ (reference sequence). The CDR3 DNA sequence: TGTGCCAGCAGCTCTGACAGACACTTT. This encodes CASSSDRHF. The whole variable domain, filled in from reference TRBV7-9 and TRBJ1-6, reads DTGVSQNPRHKITKRGQNVTFRCDPISEHNRLYWYRQTLGQGPEFLTYFQNEAQLEKSRLLSDRFSAERPKGSFSTLEIQRTEQGDSAMYLCASSSDRHFGNGTRLTVT.

This clonotype was counted many times. The chain uses TRBV28 and TRBJ1-2; a possible D gene is TRBD1 (6 bases). Between the trimmed V and J ends, which lost 3 bases and 7 bases, there was a span of 12 bases. Germline V CDR1 and CDR2: MDHEN, SYDVKM. The CDR3 loop spans 13 amino acids. CDR3 sequence (DNA): TGTGCCAGCAGTTTCAGGGGTTTGGGTGGCTACACCTTC. Protein product: CASSFRGLGGYTF.

The chain joins TRBV12-3 or TRBV12-4 to TRBJ2-2; possibly TRBD1 for D (6 bases). V was clipped by 5 bases and J by 3 bases, with 22 bases between them. The CDR3 length is 18 residues. The CDR3 loop is CASSLRQAHYGYTGELFF. CDR3 sequence (DNA): TGTGCCAGCAGTCTGCGACAGGCCCACTATGGCTACACCGGGGAGCTGTTTTTT.

This clonotype was detected only once. This rearrangement joins TRBV11-3 to TRBJ2-2; 11 bases line up with TRBD1. The J call is doubtful: the DNA matches TRBJ1-1 better. The CDR3 runs to 15 residues. Germline CDR1 is SGHNT and CDR2 is YENEEA. The CDR3 region is CASSLVGTGGTEAFF. The CDR3 DNA is TGTGCCAGCAGCTTAGTAGGGACAGGGGGCACTGAAGCTTTCTTT.

The table lists this clonotype with many counts. This chain links TRBV7-8 with TRBJ1-2, with D possibly matching TRBD1 (6 bases). This CDR3 comprises 15 residues. With 1 base removed from V and 4 bases from J, the gap between germline ends came to 13 bases. Germline V gene sequence: CDR1 SGHVS, CDR2 FQNEAQ. CDR3 amino acids: CASSLGAGVPYGYTF. CDR3 DNA: TGTGCCAGCAGCTTAGGGGCAGGGGTACCCTATGGCTACACCTTC.

The chain uses TRBV11-3 and TRBJ1-2; D is unclear. V shed 4 bases and J shed 4 bases, with 13 bases lying between them. This CDR3 contains 14 residues. Germline V gives CDR1 SGHNT, CDR2 YENEEA. This CDR3 reads CASSSPDGFYGYTF. DNA of the CDR3: TGTGCCAGCAGCTCCCCGGACGGCTTCTATGGCTACACCTTC.

In its sample, this clonotype was seen many times. Given the absence of the conserved phenylalanine or tryptophan at the CDR3 end, a read error is likely. The limits of the CDR3 on the DNA are not certain, so only TCRdb's listed CDR3 is given. The chain combines TRBV20-1 with TRBJ1-3; the table's D gene call, TRBD1, was not cross checked with the DNA. The CDR3 has 13 amino acids, counting both end residues. Germline V gives CDR1 DFQATT, CDR2 SNEGSKA (reference sequence). The CDR3 spells CSARSPTGTGAII.

This clonotype occurred many times. The rearrangement uses TRBV11-2 and TRBJ2-6; D may match TRBD1 or TRBD2 (5 bases each). Germline V gene lookup returns CDR1 SGHAT and CDR2 FQNNGV. CDR3 length equals 17 residues. V shed 3 bases and J shed 0 bases, with 12 bases lying between them. CDR3 nucleotides: TGTGCCAGCAGCTTGGGGGTGTGGAACTCTGGGGCCAACGTCCTGACTTTC. Translating it yields CASSLGVWNSGANVLTF. The full variable domain, rest sourced from reference TRBV11-2 and TRBJ2-6, is EAGVAQSPRYKIIEKRQSVAFWCNPISGHATLYWYQQILGQGPKLLIQFQNNGVVDDSQLPKDRFSAERLKGVDSTLKIQPAKLEDSAVYLCASSLGVWNSGANVLTFGAGSRLTVL.

This clonotype appeared many times. The V gene is TRBV3-1, the J gene TRBJ2-1; no firm D call. Trimming removed 5 bases from V and 4 bases from J, with 15 bases in between. Looked up from germline, CDR1 is LGHDT and CDR2 is YNNKEL (reference sequence). The CDR3 is 15 amino acids. DNA of the CDR3: TGTGCCAGCAGCTCCGGGTCCAGTGCGTACAATGAGCAGTTCTTC. As protein: CASSSGSSAYNEQFF.

This clonotype was recorded at least ten times. The chain employs TRBV5-5 and TRBJ2-5; D may be TRBD1 or TRBD2 (7 bases each). Germline assignment: CDR1 SGHKS and CDR2 YYEKEE (reference sequence). The length of the CDR3 is 18 residues. The germline V and J ends were trimmed by 0 bases and 5 bases, with 23 bases remaining between them. The CDR3 protein is CASSLAFSGGGLGETQYF. The CDR3 bases are TGTGCCAGCAGCTTGGCCTTCTCAGGGGGGGGTCTAGGGGAGACCCAGTACTTC.